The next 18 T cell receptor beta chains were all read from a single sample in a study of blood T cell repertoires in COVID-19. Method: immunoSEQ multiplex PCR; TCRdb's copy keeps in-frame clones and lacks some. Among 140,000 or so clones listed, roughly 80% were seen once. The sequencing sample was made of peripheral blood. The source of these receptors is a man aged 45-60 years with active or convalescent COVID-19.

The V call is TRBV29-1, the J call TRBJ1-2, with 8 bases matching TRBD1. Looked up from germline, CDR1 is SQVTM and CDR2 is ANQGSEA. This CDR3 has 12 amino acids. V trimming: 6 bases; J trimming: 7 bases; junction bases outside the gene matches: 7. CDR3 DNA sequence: TGCAGCGTGACGGACAGGGCCGGTGGCTACACCTTC. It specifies CSVTDRAGGYTF.

The CDR3 DNA sequence: TGTGCCAGCAGCGTCCTAGCGGGGTCCTACAATGAGCAGTTCTTC. Translating it yields CASSVLAGSYNEQFF. This sequence joins TRBV9 and TRBJ2-1; 9 bases match TRBD2. Germline assignment: CDR1 SGDLS and CDR2 YYNGEE. The CDR3 contains 15 residues. V was clipped by 2 bases and J by 1 base; unmatched bases: 1.

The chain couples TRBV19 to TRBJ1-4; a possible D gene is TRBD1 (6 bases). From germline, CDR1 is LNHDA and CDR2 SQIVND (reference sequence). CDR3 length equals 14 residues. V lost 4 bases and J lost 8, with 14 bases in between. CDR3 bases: TGTGCCAGTAGTAGGGCAGGGGAAGGGGAAAAACTGTTTTTT. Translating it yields CASSRAGEGEKLFF.

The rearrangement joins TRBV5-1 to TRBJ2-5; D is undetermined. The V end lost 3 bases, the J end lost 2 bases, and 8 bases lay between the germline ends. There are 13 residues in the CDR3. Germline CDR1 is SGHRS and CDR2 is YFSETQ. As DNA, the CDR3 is TGCGCCAGCAGCTCTAACTGGCAAGAGACCCAGTACTTC. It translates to CASSSNWQETQYF. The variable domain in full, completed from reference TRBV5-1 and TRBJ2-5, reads KAGVTQTPRYLIKTRGQQVTLSCSPISGHRSVSWYQQTPGQGLQFLFEYFSETQRNKGNFPGRFSGRQFSNSRSEMNVSTLELGDSALYLCASSSNWQETQYFGPGTRLLVL.

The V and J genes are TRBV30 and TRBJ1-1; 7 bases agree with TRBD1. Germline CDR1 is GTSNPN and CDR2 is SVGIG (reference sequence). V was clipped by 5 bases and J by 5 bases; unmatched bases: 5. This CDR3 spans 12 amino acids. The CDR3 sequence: CAWSQGRTEAFF. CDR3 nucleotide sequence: TGTGCCTGGTCACAGGGGAGGACTGAAGCTTTCTTT. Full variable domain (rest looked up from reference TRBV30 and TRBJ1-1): SQTIHQWPATLVQPVGSPLSLECTVEGTSNPNLYWYRQAAGRGLQLLFYSVGIGQISSEVPQNLSASRPQDRQFILSSKKLLLSDSGFYLCAWSQGRTEAFFGQGTRLTVV.

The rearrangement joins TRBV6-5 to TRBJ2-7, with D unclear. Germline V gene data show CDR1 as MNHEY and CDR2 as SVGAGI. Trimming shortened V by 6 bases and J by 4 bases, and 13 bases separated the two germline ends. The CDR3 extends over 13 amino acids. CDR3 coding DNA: TGTGCCAGCAGGTGGTTGAGCGCGTACGAGCAGTACTTC. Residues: CASRWLSAYEQYF.

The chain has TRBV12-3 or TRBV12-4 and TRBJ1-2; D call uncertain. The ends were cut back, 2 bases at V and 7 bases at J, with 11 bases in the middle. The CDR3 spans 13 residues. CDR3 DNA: TGTGCCAGCAGTTTACGAGTTAATACTGGCTACACCTTC. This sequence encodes CASSLRVNTGYTF.

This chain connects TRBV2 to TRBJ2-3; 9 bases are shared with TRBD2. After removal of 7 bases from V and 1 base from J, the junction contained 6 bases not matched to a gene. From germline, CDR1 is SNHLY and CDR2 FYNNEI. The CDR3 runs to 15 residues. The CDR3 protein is CASTRRTSGTDTQYF. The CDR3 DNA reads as TGTGCCAGCACCCGAAGGACTAGCGGCACAGATACGCAGTATTTT.

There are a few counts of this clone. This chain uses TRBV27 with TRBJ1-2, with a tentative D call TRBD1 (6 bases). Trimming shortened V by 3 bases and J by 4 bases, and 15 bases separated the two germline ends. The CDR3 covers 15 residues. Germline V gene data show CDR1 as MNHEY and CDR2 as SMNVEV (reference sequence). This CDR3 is CASSLGQGHAYGYTF. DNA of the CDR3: TGTGCCAGCAGTTTGGGGCAGGGACACGCCTATGGCTACACCTTC.

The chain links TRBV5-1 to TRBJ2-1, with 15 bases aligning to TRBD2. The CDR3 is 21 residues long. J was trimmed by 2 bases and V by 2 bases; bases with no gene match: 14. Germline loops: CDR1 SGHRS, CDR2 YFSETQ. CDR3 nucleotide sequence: TGCGCCAGCAGCTTCAGAGGGCCTGGTGGACTAGCGGGAGGGACCTACAATGAGCAGTTCTTC. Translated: CASSFRGPGGLAGGTYNEQFF.

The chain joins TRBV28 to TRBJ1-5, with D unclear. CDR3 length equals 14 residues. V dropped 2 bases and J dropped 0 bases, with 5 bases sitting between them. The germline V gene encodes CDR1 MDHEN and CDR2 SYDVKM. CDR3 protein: CASSLRYSNQPQHF. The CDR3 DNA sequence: TGTGCCAGCAGTTTACGGTATAGCAATCAGCCCCAGCATTTT.

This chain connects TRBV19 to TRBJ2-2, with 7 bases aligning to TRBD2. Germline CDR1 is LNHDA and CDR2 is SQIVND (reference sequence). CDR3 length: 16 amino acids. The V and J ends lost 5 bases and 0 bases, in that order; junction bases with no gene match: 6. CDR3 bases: TGTGCCAGTAGTCGATCTAGCGGAGCGAACACCGGGGAGCTGTTTTTT. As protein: CASSRSSGANTGELFF.

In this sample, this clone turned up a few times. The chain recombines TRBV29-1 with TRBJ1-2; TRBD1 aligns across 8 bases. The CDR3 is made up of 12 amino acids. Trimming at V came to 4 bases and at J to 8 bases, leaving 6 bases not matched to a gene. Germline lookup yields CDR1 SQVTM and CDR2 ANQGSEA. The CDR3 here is CSVGTGSGGYTF. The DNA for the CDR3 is TGCAGCGTTGGGACAGGGTCCGGGGGCTACACCTTC.

Here the CDR3 DNA reads TGTGCCAGCAGCCCGTTACAGGGTACTAATGAAAAACTGTTTTTT. Amino acid sequence: CASSPLQGTNEKLFF. The chain combines TRBV5-5 with TRBJ1-4, with a tentative D call TRBD1 (6 bases). Germline loops: CDR1 SGHKS, CDR2 YYEKEE (reference sequence). The germline V and J ends were trimmed by 4 bases and 2 bases, with 12 bases remaining between them. The CDR3 contains 15 residues.

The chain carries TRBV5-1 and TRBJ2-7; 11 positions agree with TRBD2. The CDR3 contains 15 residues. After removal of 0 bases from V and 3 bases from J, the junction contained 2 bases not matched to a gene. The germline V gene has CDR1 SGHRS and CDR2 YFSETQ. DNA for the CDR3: TGCGCCAGCAGCTTGGGACTAGCGGGGCGCTACGAGCAGTACTTC. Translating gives CASSLGLAGRYEQYF.

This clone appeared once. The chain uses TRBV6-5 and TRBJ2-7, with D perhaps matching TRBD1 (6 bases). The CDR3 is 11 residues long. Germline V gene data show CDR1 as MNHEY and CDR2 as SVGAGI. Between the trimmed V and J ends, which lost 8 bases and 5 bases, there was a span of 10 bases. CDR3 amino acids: CASGGRHEQYF. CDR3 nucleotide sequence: TGTGCCAGCGGGGGCCGCCACGAGCAGTACTTC.

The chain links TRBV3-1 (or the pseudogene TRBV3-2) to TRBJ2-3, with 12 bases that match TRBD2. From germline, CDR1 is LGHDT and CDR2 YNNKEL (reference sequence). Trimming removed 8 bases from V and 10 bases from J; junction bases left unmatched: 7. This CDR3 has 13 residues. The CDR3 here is CASSSGLAGPQYF. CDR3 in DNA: TGTGCCAGCTCCTCGGGACTAGCGGGTCCGCAGTATTTT.

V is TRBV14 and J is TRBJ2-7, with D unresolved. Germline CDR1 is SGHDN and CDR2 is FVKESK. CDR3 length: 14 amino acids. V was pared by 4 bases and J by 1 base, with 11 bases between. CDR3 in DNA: TGTGCCAGCAGCCGATCTCGCGGTTCCTACGAGCAGTACTTC. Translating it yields CASSRSRGSYEQYF.